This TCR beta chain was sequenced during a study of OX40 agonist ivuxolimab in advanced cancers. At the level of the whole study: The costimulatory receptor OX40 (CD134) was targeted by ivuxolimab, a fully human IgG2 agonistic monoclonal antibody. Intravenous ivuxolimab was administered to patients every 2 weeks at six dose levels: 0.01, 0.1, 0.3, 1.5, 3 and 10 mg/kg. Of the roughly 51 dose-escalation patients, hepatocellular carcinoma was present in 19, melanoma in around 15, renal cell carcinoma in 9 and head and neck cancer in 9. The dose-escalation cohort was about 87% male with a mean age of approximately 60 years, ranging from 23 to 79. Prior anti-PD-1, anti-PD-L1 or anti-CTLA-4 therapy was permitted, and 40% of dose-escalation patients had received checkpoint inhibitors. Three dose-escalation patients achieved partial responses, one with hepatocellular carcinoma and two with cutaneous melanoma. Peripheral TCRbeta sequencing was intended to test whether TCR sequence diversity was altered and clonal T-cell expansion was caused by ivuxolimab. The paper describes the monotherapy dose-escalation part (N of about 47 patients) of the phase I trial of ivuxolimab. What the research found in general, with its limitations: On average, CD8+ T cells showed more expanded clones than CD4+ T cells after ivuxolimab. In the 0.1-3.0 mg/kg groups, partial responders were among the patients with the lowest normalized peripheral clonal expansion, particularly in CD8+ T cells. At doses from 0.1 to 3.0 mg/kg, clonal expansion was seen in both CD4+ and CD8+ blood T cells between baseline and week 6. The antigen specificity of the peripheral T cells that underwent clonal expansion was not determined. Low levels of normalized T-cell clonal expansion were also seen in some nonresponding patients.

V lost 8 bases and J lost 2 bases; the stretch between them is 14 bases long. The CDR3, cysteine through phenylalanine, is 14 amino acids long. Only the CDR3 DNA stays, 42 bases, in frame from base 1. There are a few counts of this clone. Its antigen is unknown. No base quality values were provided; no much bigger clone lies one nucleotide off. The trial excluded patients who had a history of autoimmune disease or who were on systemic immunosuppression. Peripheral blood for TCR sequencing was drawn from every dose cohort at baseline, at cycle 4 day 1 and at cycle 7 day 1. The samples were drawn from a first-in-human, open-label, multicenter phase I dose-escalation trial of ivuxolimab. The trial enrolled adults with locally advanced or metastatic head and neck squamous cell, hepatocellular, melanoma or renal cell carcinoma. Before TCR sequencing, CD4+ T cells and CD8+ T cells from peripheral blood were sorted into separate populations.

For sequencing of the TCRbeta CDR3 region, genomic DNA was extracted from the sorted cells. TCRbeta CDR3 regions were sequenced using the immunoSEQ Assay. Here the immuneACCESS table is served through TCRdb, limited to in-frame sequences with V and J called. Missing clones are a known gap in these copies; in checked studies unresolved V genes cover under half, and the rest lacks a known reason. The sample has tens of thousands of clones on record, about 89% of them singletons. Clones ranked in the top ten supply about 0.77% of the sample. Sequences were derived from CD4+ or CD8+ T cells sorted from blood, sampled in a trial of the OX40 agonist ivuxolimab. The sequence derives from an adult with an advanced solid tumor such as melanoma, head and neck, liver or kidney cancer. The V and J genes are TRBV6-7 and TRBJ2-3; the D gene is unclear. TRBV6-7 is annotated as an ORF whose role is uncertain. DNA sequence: TGTGCCAGCGCCCTCCGTCGTAACACAGATACGCAGTATTTT. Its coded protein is CASALRRNTDTQYF.